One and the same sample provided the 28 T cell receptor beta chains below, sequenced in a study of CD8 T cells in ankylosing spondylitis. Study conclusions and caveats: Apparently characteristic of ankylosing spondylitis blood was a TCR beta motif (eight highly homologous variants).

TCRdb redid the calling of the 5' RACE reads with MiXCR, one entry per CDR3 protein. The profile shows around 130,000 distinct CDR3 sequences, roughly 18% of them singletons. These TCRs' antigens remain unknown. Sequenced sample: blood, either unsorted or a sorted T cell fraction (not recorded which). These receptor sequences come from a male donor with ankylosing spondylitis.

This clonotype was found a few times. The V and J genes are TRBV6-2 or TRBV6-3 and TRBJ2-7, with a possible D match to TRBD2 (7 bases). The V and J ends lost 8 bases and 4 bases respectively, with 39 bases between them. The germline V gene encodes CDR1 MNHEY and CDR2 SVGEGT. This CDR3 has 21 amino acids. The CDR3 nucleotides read TGTGCCAGCGGGGGGCTGGGGGGGGTGGCAGAGAAAAAGAGGAAAAGATACGAGCAGTACTTC. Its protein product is CASGGLGGVAEKKRKRYEQYF.

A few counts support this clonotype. CDR3 region: CSARDPGVTKTPGKLFF. The CDR3 DNA reads as TGCAGTGCTAGAGATCCGGGAGTAACAAAAACACCGGGGAAGCTGTTTTTT. The chain links TRBV20-1 to TRBJ2-2, with D possibly being TRBD2 (6 bases). Germline V gene lookup returns CDR1 DFQATT and CDR2 SNEGSKA (reference sequence). The V end was cut by 0 bases, the J end by 12 bases, with 26 bases between. This CDR3 contains 17 residues.

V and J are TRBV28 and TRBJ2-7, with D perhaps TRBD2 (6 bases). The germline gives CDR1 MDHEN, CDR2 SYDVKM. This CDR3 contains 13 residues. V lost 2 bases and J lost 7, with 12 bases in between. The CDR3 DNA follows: TGTGCCAGCAGTTTAGTCCGGGCGGGAGAGCAGTACTTC. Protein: CASSLVRAGEQYF.

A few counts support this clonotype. CDR3 bases: TGTGCCAGCAGCTTGCCCCCCGGGGGCAATGAGCAGTTCTTC. Residues: CASSLPPGGNEQFF. This chain uses TRBV7-8 with TRBJ2-1, with D possibly being TRBD2 (6 bases). This CDR3 region has 14 residues. Germline values: CDR1 SGHVS, CDR2 FQNEAQ. Between the trimmed V and J ends, which lost 3 bases and 6 bases, there was a span of 12 bases.

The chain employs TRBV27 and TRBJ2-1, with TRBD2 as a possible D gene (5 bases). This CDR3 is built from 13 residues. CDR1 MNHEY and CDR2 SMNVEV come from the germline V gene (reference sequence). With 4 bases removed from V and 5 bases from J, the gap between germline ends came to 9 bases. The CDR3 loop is CASSSGIDNEQFF. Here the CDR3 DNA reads TGTGCCAGCAGTTCGGGGATTGACAATGAGCAGTTCTTC.

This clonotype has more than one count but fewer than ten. In nucleotides, the CDR3 is TGTGCCAGCAGCTCCCCAAAGGACTCCGGGACTAGCGGCACAGATACGCAGTATTTT. Its protein is CASSSPKDSGTSGTDTQYF. The chain employs TRBV11-1 and TRBJ2-3; 10 bases are shared with TRBD2. CDR1 is SGHAT and CDR2 is FQDESV in the germline V gene (reference sequence). The CDR3 has 19 residues. The ends lost 4 bases at V and 1 base at J; junction bases unmatched: 14.

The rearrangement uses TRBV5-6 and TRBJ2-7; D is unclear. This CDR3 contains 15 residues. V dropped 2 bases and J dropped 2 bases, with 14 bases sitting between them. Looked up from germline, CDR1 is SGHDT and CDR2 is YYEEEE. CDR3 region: CASSLWASPTYEQYF. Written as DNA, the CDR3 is TGTGCCAGCAGCTTATGGGCATCTCCAACCTACGAGCAGTACTTC.

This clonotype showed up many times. CDR3 sequence reads: CASSLRYGENEQFF. The CDR3 region has the DNA TGCGCCAGCAGCTTGAGGTACGGGGAAAATGAGCAGTTCTTC. The V gene is TRBV5-1, the J gene TRBJ2-1, with D possibly TRBD2 on 5 matching bases. V lost 1 base to trimming and J lost 7 bases, with 12 bases between them. Per the germline V gene, CDR1 is SGHRS and CDR2 is YFSETQ. The CDR3 length is 14 residues. The whole variable domain, remainder taken from reference TRBV5-1 and TRBJ2-1, is KAGVTQTPRYLIKTRGQQVTLSCSPISGHRSVSWYQQTPGQGLQFLFEYFSETQRNKGNFPGRFSGRQFSNSRSEMNVSTLELGDSALYLCASSLRYGENEQFFGPGTRLTVL.

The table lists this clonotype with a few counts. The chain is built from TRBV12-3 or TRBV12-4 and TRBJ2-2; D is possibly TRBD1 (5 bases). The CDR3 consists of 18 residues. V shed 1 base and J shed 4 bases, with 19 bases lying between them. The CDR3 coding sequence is TGTGCCAGCAGTTTAGTAGGACAACCAAATTTAAGCACCGGGGAGCTGTTTTTT. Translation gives CASSLVGQPNLSTGELFF.

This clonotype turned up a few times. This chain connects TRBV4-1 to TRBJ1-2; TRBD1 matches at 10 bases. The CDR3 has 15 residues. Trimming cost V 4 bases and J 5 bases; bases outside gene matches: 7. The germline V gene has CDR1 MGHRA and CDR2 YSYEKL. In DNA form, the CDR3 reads TGCGCCAGCAGCCCTAGACAGGGGGCGGGATATGGCTACACCTTC. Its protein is CASSPRQGAGYGYTF.

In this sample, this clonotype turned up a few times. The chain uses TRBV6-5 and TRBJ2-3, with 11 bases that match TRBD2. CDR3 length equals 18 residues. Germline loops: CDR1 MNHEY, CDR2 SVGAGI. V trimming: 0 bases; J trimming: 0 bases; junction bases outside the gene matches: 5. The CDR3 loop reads CASSYSGTSGSSTDTQYF. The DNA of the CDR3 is TGTGCCAGCAGTTACTCCGGGACTAGCGGTTCTAGCACAGATACGCAGTATTTT.

CDR3 sequence (DNA): TGCAGCGTTGGGACAGGGGGCCCTGAAGCTTTCTTT. The encoded protein is CSVGTGGPEAFF. V gene TRBV29-1 combines with J gene TRBJ1-1; 11 bases match TRBD1. The germline gives CDR1 SQVTM, CDR2 ANQGSEA. This CDR3 has 12 residues. V dropped 4 bases and J dropped 6; count of bases not matched to a gene: 1. Complete variable domain (other parts from reference TRBV29-1 and TRBJ1-1): SAVISQKPSRDICQRGTSLTIQCQVDSQVTMMFWYRQQPGQSLTLIATANQGSEATYESGFVIDKFPISRPNLTFSTLTVSNMSPEDSSIYLCSVGTGGPEAFFGQGTRLTVV.

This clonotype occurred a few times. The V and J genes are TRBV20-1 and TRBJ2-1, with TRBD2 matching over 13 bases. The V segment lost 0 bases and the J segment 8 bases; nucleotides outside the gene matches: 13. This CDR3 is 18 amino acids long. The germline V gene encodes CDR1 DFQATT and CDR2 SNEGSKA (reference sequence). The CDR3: CSARETGTSGTRWYEQFF. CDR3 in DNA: TGCAGTGCTAGAGAAACCGGGACTAGCGGGACTAGATGGTATGAGCAGTTCTTC.

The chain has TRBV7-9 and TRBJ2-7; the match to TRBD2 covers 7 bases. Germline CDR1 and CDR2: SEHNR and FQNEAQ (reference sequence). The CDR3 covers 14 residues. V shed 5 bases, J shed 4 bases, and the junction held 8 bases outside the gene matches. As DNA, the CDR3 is TGTGCCAGCAGCAATGCGGGGGTCGGGTACGAGCAGTACTTC. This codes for CASSNAGVGYEQYF.

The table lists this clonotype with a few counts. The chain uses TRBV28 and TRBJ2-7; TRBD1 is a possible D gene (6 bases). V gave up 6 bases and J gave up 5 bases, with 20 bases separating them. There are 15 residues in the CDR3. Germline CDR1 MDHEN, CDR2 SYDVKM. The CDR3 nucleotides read TGTGCCAGCAGCCCAAACGCACAGGGATGGAACGAGCAGTACTTC. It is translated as CASSPNAQGWNEQYF.

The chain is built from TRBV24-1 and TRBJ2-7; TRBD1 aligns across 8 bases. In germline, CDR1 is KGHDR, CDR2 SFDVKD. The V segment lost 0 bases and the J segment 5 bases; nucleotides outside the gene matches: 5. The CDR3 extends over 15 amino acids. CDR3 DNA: TGTGCCACCAGTGATTTGCAGGACAGGGAGGACGAGCAGTACTTC. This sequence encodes CATSDLQDREDEQYF.

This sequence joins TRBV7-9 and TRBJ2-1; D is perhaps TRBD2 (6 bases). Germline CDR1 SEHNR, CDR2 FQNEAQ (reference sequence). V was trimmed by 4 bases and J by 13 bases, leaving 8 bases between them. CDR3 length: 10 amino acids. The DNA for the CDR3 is TGTGCCAGCAGCTCACTAGCCCAGTTCTTC. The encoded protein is CASSSLAQFF.

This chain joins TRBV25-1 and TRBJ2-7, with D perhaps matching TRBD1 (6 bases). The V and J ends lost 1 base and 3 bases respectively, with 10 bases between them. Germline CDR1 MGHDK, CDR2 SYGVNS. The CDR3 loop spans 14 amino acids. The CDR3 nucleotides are TGTGCCAGCAGTGAATTTGAACAGGGCTACGAGCAGTACTTC. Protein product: CASSEFEQGYEQYF.

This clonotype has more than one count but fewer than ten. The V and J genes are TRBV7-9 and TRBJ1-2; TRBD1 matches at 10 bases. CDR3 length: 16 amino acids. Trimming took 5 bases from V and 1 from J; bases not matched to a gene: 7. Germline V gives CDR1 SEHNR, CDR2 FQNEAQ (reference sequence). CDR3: CASSLIDRGLNYGYTF. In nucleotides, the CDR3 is TGTGCCAGCAGCCTAATAGACAGGGGGCTTAACTATGGCTACACCTTC.

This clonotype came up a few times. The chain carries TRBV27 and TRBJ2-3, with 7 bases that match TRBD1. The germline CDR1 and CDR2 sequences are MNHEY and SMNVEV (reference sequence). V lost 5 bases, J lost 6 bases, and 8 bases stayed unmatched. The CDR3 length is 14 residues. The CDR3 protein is CASSGRQGSDTQYF. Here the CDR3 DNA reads TGTGCCAGCAGTGGGAGACAGGGATCCGATACGCAGTATTTT.

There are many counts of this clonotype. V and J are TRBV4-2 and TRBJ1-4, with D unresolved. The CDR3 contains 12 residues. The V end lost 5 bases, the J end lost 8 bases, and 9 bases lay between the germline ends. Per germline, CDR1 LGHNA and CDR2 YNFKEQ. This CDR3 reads CASSFSGEKLFF. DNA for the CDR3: TGTGCCAGCAGCTTTAGTGGAGAAAAACTGTTTTTT.

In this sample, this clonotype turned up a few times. CDR3 protein: CASADWSYEQYF. The CDR3 DNA reads as TGTGCCAGCGCGGACTGGTCTTACGAGCAGTACTTC. The chain recombines TRBV6-6 with TRBJ2-7; D is perhaps TRBD2 (5 bases). CDR1 and CDR2 (germline): MNHNY, SVGAGI (reference sequence). This CDR3 is built from 12 residues. V shed 8 bases and J shed 4 bases, with 12 bases lying between them.

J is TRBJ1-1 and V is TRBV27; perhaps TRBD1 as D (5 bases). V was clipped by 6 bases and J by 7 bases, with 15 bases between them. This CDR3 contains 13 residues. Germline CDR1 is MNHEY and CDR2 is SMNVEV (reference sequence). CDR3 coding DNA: TGTGCCAGCAGGGCCGGGTCGGGGGGTGAAGCTTTCTTT. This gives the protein CASRAGSGGEAFF.

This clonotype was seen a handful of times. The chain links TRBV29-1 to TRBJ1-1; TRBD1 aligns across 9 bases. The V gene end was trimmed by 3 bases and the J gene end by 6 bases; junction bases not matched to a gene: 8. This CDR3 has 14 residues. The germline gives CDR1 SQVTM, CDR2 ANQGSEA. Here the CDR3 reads CSVEIGTGLSEAFF. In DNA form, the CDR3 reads TGCAGCGTTGAGATAGGGACAGGGCTCTCTGAAGCTTTCTTT.

CDR3 residues: CASFGQVSNEQFF. The CDR3 DNA reads as TGTGCCAGCTTCGGACAGGTATCAAATGAGCAGTTCTTC. This sequence joins TRBV25-1 and TRBJ2-1; the match to TRBD1 covers 7 bases. CDR1 is MGHDK, CDR2 SYGVNS, per germline. The CDR3 covers 13 residues. The junction had 8 bases not matched to a gene; V was cut back by 8 bases and J by 7 bases.

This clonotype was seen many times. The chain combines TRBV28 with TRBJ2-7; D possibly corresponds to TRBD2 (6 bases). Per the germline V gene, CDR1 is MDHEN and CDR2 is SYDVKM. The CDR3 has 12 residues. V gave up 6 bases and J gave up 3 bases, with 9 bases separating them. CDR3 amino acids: CASRIGGYEQYF. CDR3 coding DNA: TGTGCCAGCAGAATCGGGGGCTACGAGCAGTACTTC.

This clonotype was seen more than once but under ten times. In DNA form, the CDR3 reads TGCAGCGTCACCGGGACTAGCGGATACAGCTCCTACAATGAGCAGTTCTTC. Its translation is CSVTGTSGYSSYNEQFF. The chain uses TRBV29-1 and TRBJ2-1; 11 bases match TRBD2. The CDR3 spans 17 residues. Germline V gene sequence: CDR1 SQVTM, CDR2 ANQGSEA. The V and J ends lost 6 bases and 0 bases, in that order; junction bases with no gene match: 10.

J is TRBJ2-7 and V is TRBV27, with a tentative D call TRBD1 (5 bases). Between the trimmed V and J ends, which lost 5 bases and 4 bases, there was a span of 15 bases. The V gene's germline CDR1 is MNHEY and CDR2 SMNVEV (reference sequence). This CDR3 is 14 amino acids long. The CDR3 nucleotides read TGTGCCAGCAGTCGTGACAGAAACCTTTACGAGCAGTACTTC. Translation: CASSRDRNLYEQYF.